Presented here are 6 T cell receptor beta chains from one specimen sequenced in a study of naive and memory T cell subsets. TCR cDNA received a 3' ligated oligonucleotide that carried a UMI. Ligated cDNA underwent four rounds of PCR with nested alpha and beta constant region primers and SP2. Each CDR3 protein is one row after TCRdb ran MiXCR on the 5' RACE reads. The table lists roughly 60,000 distinct CDR3 sequences, 6% to 8.5% of them singletons, with about a fifth in the top ten. The receptors originated from a female donor in good health.

J is TRBJ1-1 and V is TRBV30, with D tentatively TRBD1 (5 bases). Trimming pared 1 base from V and 3 bases from J, leaving 15 bases between. Germline CDR1 and CDR2: GTSNPN and SVGIG (reference sequence). The CDR3 consists of 15 residues. The CDR3 sequence: CAWSAQALSYTEAFF. In DNA form, the CDR3 reads TGTGCCTGGAGTGCACAGGCATTATCGTACACTGAAGCTTTCTTT.

This clonotype came up a few times. This chain connects TRBV29-1 to TRBJ2-1; D unresolved. This CDR3 has 9 amino acids. Germline assignment: CDR1 SQVTM and CDR2 ANQGSEA. V lost 5 bases, J lost 9 bases, and 5 bases lay in between. CDR3 DNA sequence: TGCAGCGTTTTCGGTGAGCAGTTCTTC. Translating gives CSVFGEQFF.

This clonotype came up many times. The V and J genes are TRBV7-3 and TRBJ2-1; D ambiguous. Germline V lookup: CDR1 SGHTA, CDR2 FQGTGA. CDR3 length equals 15 residues. The V end was cut by 6 bases, the J end by 5 bases, with 17 bases between. CDR3 sequence (DNA): TGTGCCAGCAGTCAAGGGCAGTCATGGCACAATGAGCAGTTCTTC. Protein product: CASSQGQSWHNEQFF.

This clonotype came up many times. V gene TRBV12-5 combines with J gene TRBJ1-5; the D gene is possibly TRBD1 (6 bases). The CDR3 has 12 amino acids. Germline loops: CDR1 LGHNT, CDR2 FRNRAP. With 6 bases removed from V and 7 bases from J, the gap between germline ends came to 10 bases. CDR3 in amino acids: CASGPGAQPQHF. The CDR3 coding sequence is TGTGCTAGTGGCCCAGGGGCCCAGCCCCAGCATTTT.

The chain is built from TRBV24-1 and TRBJ2-3; 11 nucleotides match TRBD2. V dropped 4 bases and J dropped 0; count of bases not matched to a gene: 8. The CDR3 sequence is 18 residues long. CDR1 is KGHDR and CDR2 is SFDVKD in the germline V gene. The DNA of the CDR3 is TGTGCCACCAGTGACCCAGGACTAGCGGGCCCCAGCACAGATACGCAGTATTTT. Translation: CATSDPGLAGPSTDTQYF.

The chain carries TRBV19 and TRBJ1-1; D not certain. V lost 8 bases to trimming and J lost 7 bases, with 17 bases between them. Germline CDR1 LNHDA, CDR2 SQIVND (reference sequence). This CDR3 is built from 13 residues. Here the CDR3 DNA reads TGTGCCAGTTCGTCCCAGTTACTTGGTGAAGCTTTCTTT. It translates to CASSSQLLGEAFF.